Listed here are 9 T cell receptor beta chains from one sample, sequenced in a study of blood T cell repertoires in COVID-19. This table comes from immunoSEQ multiplex PCR, and its TCRdb copy is limited to in-frame clones, with some not included. This sample has around 380,000 clones, with more than 65% found just once. Specimen: peripheral blood. All receptors derive from a human donor with acute or convalescent COVID-19. The donor label of this sample is uncertain.

The chain uses TRBV28 and TRBJ1-2; maybe TRBD1 (6 bases). This CDR3 comprises 13 residues. Germline V gene sequence: CDR1 MDHEN, CDR2 SYDVKM. Trimming took 7 bases from V and 4 from J, leaving 13 bases between them. DNA of the CDR3: TGTGCCAGCACCGTCGGACAGATCTATGGCTACACCTTC. This gives the protein CASTVGQIYGYTF.

The chain has TRBV7-9 and TRBJ1-5; D unresolved. V was cut by 6 bases and J by 1 base, with 10 bases left in between. Germline V lookup: CDR1 SEHNR, CDR2 FQNEAQ (reference sequence). The CDR3 has 14 residues. CDR3 in DNA: TGTGCCAGCAGTCCCGACATAAGCAATCAGCCCCAGCATTTT. Translating gives CASSPDISNQPQHF.

The chain carries TRBV30 and TRBJ2-7, with D possibly being TRBD1 (6 bases). Germline lookup yields CDR1 GTSNPN and CDR2 SVGIG (reference sequence). The V end was cut by 5 bases, the J end by 2 bases, with 16 bases between. The CDR3 runs 14 residues. This CDR3 reads CAWGIGDTAYEQYF. The CDR3 nucleotides are TGTGCCTGGGGAATAGGGGACACAGCCTACGAGCAGTACTTC.

V gene TRBV10-3 combines with J gene TRBJ1-2, with 7 bases aligning to TRBD1. Germline V CDR1 and CDR2: ENHRY, SYGVKD. The CDR3 contains 13 residues. J gave up 3 bases and V 6 bases, and 4 bases lay outside the gene matches. The CDR3 protein is CAISRQGDYGYTF. The CDR3 DNA is TGTGCCATCAGCCGACAGGGAGACTATGGCTACACCTTC.

The V and J genes are TRBV11-3 and TRBJ1-1; unclear D gene. Germline V gene data show CDR1 as SGHNT and CDR2 as YENEEA. Trimming stripped 8 bases from V and 5 bases from J, with 18 bases between. The CDR3 extends over 14 amino acids. The CDR3 sequence is CASLPRGRGTEAFF. The CDR3 DNA follows: TGTGCCAGCTTGCCGCGGGGAAGAGGAACTGAAGCTTTCTTT.

V and J are TRBV29-1 and TRBJ1-1, with TRBD1 identical over 7 bases. Unmatched junction bases numbered 10, after V lost 6 bases and J lost 6 bases. The germline V gene encodes CDR1 SQVTM and CDR2 ANQGSEA. The CDR3 is 13 amino acids. CDR3 DNA sequence: TGCAGCGTCGCCCCAGGGGGTATAGCTGAAGCTTTCTTT. Its translation: CSVAPGGIAEAFF.

The J gene is TRBJ2-7, the V gene TRBV11-3; the D gene is possibly TRBD2 (5 bases). This CDR3 spans 13 amino acids. V shed 4 bases and J shed 2 bases, with 9 bases lying between them. CDR1 is SGHNT, CDR2 YENEEA, per germline. CDR3 loop: CASSSGKTYEQYF. The CDR3 DNA reads TGTGCCAGCAGCTCGGGAAAAACCTACGAGCAGTACTTC.

The chain links TRBV30 to TRBJ2-5; 8 bases agree with TRBD2. This CDR3 is 15 amino acids long. Germline CDR1 is GTSNPN and CDR2 is SVGIG (reference sequence). The V segment lost 0 bases and the J segment 1 base; nucleotides outside the gene matches: 4. The CDR3 sequence is CAWSVMTSAQETQYF. For the CDR3, the DNA is TGTGCCTGGAGTGTTATGACTAGCGCCCAAGAGACCCAGTACTTC.

This clone was recorded a few times. The V gene is TRBV7-9, the J gene TRBJ1-5; D is ambiguous. The CDR3 runs 14 residues. Trimming shortened V by 4 bases and J by 1 base, and 8 bases separated the two germline ends. In germline, CDR1 is SEHNR, CDR2 FQNEAQ (reference sequence). For the CDR3, the DNA is TGTGCCAGCAGCTCCACATCGAGCAATCAGCCCCAGCATTTT. It codes for CASSSTSSNQPQHF.